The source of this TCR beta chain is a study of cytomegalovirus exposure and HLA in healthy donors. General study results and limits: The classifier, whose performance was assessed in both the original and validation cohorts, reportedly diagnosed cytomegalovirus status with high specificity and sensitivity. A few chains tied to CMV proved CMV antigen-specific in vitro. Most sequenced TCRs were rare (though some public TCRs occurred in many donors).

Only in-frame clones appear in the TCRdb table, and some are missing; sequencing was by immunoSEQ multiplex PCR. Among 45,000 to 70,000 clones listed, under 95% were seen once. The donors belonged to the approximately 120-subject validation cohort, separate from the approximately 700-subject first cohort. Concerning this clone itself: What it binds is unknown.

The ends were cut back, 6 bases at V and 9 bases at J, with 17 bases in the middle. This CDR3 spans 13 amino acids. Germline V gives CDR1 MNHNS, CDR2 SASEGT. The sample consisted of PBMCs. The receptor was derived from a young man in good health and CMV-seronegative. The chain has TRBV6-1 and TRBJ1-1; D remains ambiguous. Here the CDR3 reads CASRSLKSEKAFF. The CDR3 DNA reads TGTGCCAGCAGGAGCCTTAAATCCGAAAAAGCTTTCTTT.